This T cell receptor (beta chain) was captured by sequencing in a study of blood T cell repertoires in COVID-19. Study background: Researchers got acute and convalescent COVID-19 samples from the United States, Italy and Spain. The cDNA or gDNA used as material had been derived from T cells, B-cell-depleted T cells, or PBMCs.

CDR1 and CDR2 from the germline V gene are LGHDT and YNNKEL (reference sequence). The CDR3 runs 15 residues. The V gene end was trimmed by 4 bases and the J gene end by 3 bases; junction bases not matched to a gene: 8. In the authors' methods: Amplifying reference gene primers gave estimates of nucleated cell counts. Repertoires were generated with immunoSEQ multiplex PCR, while TCRdb's copy carries only in-frame clones and drops some. Clone size and V and J calls were adopted from that table, with D and trimming inferred from the DNA. Here the sample spans about 70,000 clones, more than 70% being singletons.

This rearrangement joins TRBV3-1 (or the pseudogene TRBV3-2) to TRBJ2-5, with TRBD2 identical over 7 bases. The receptor's source is an elderly man with acute or convalescent COVID-19. The specimen sequenced was peripheral blood. For the CDR3, the DNA is TGTGCCAGCAGCCTGAGGGGAGGGGAGAAAGAGACCCAGTACTTC. It codes for CASSLRGGEKETQYF.